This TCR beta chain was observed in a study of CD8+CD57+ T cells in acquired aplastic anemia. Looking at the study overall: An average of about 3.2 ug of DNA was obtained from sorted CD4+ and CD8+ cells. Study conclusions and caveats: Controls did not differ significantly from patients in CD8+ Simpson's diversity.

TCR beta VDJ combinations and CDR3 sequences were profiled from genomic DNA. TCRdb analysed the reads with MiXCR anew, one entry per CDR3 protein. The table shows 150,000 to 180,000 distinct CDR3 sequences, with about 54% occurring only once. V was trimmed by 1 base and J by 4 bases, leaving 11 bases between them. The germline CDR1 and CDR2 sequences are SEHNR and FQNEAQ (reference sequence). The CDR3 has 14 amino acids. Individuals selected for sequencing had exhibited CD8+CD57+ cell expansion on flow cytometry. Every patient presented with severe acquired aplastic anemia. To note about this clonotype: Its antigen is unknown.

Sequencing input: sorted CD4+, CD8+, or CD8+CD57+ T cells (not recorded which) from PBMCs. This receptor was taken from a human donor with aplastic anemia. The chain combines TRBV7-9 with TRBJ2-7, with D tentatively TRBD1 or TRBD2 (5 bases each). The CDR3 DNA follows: TGTGCCAGCAGCTTAGACGGGGCTTTATACGAGCAGTACTTC. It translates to CASSLDGALYEQYF.